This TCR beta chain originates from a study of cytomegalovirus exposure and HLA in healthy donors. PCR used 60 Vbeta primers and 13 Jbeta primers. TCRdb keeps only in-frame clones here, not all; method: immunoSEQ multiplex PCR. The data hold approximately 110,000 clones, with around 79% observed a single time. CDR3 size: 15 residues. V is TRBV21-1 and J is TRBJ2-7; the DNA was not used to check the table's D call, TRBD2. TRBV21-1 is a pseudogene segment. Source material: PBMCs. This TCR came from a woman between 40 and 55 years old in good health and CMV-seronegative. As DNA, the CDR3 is TGTGCCAGCAGCAAGAAAATAGCGGGAGCCGGAGAGCAGTACTTC. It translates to CASSKKIAGAGEQYF.